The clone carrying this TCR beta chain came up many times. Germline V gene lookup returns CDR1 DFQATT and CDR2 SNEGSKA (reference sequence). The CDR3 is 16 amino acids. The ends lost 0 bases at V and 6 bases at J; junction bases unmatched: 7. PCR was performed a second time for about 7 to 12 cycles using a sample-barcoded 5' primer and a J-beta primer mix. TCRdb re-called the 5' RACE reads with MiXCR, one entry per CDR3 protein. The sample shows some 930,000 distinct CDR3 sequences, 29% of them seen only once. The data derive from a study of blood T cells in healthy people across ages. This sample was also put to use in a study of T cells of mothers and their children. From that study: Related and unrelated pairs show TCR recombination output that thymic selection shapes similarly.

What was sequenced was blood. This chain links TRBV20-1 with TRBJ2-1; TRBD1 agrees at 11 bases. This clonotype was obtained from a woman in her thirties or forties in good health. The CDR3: CSARDPGQGGGNEQFF. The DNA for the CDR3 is TGCAGTGCTAGAGATCCGGGACAGGGGGGAGGCAATGAGCAGTTCTTC.